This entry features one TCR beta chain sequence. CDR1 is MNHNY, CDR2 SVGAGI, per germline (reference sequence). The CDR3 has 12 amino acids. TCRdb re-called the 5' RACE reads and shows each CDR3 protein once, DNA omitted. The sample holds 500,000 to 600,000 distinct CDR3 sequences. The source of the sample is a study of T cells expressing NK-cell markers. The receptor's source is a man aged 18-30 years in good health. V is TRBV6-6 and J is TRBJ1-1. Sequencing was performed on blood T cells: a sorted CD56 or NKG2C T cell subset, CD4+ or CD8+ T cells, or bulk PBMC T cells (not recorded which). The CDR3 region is CATRPRGTEAFF.